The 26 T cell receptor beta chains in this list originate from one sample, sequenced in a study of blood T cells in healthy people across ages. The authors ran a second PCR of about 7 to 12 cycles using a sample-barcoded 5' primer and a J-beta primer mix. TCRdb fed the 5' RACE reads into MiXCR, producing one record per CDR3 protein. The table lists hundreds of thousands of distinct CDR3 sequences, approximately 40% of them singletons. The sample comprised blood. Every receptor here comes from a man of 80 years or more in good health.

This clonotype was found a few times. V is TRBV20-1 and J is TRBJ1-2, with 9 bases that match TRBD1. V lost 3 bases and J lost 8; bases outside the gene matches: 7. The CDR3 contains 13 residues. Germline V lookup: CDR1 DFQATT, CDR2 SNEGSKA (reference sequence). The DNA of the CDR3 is TGCAGTGCTAGGGACAGGGGATTCGGCGGCTACACCTTC. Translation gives CSARDRGFGGYTF.

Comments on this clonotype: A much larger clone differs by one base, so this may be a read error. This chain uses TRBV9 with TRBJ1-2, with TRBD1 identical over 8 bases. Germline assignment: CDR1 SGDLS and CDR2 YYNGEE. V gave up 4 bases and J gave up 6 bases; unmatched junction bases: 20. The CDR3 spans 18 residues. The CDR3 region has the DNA TGTGCCAGCAGCCCCCTGGGACAGGTGGGACGGCCTGGAGATGGCTACACCTTC. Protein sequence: CASSPLGQVGRPGDGYTF.

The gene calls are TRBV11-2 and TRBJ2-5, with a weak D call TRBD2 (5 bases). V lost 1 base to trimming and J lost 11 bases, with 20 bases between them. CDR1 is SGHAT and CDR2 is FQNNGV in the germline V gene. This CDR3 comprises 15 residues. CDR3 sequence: CASSLAGRLGNEQYF. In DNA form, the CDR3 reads TGTGCCAGCAGCTTAGCCGGCAGGCTCGGGAATGAGCAGTACTTC.

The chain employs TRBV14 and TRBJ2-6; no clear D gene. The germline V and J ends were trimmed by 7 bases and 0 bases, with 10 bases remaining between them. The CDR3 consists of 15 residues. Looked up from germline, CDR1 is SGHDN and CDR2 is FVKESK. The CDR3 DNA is TGTGCCAGCACTCACACCCGCTCTGGGGCCAACGTCCTGACTTTC. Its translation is CASTHTRSGANVLTF.

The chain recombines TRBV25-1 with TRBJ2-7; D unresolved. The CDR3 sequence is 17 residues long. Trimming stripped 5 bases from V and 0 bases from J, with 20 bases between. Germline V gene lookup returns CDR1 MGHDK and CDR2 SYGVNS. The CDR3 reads CASSPRTSHLNSYEQYF. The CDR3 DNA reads TGTGCCAGCAGTCCCAGAACATCACACCTAAACTCCTACGAGCAGTACTTC.

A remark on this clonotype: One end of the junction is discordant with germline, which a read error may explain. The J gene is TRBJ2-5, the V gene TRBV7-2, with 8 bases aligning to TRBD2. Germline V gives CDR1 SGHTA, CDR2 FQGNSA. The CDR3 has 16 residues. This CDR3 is CASSPKSGGLQETRYF. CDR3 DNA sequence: TGTGCCAGCAGCCCAAAGAGCGGGGGCCTACAAGAGACCCGGTACTTC.

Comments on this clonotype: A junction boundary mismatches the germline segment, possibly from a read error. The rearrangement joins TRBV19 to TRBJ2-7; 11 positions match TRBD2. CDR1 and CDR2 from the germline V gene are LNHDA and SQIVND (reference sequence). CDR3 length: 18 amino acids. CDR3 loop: CASSMAWTSSGRAYEQYF. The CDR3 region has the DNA TGTGCCAGTAGTATGGCTTGGACTAGTAGCGGGAGGGCCTATGAGCAGTACTTC.

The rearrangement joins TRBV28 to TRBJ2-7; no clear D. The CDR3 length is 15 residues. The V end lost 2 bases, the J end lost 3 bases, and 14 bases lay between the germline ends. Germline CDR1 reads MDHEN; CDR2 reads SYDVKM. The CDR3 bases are TGTGCCAGCAGTTTACGCCCCGACCTACACTACGAGCAGTACTTC. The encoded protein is CASSLRPDLHYEQYF.

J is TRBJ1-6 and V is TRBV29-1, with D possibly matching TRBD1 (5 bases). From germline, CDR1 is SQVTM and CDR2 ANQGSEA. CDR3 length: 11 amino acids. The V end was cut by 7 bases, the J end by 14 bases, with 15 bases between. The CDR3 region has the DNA TGCAGCGCCCGGGCAGGGTCAACCCTCCACTTT. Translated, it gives CSARAGSTLHF.

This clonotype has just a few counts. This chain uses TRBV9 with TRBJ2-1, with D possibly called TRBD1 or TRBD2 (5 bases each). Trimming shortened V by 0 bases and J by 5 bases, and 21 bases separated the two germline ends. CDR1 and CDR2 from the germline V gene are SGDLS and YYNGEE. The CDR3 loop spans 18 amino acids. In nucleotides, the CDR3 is TGTGCCAGCAGCGTAGATCCCCTAGGTGGGACGTTAAACAATGAGCAGTTCTTC. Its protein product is CASSVDPLGGTLNNEQFF.

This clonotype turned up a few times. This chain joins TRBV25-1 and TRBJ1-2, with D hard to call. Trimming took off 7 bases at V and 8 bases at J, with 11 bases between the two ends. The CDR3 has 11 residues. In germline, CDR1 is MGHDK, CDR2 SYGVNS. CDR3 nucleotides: TGTGCCAGCACGGACCAGCGGGGCTACACCTTC. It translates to CASTDQRGYTF.

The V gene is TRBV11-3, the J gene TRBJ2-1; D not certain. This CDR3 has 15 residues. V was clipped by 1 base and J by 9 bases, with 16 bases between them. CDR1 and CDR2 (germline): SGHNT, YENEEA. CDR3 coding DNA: TGTGCCAGCAGCTTAGGTTATACTCCGGGCCGTGAGCAGTTCTTC. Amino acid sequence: CASSLGYTPGREQFF.

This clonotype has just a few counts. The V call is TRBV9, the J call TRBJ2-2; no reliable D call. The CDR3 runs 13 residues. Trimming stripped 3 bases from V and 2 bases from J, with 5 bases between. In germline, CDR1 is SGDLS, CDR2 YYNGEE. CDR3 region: CASSAVNTGELFF. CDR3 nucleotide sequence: TGTGCCAGCAGCGCGGTTAACACCGGGGAGCTGTTTTTT.

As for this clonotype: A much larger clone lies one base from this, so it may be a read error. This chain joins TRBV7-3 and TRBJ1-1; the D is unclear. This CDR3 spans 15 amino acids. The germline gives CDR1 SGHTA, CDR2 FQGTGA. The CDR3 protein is CTSSPFVAMNTEAFF. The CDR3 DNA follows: TGTACCAGCAGCCCCTTTGTGGCGATGAACACTGAAGCTTTCTTT.

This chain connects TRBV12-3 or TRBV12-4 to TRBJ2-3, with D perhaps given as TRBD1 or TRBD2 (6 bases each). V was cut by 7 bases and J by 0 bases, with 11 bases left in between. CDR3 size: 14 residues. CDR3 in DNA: TGTGCCAGCACCCGGGGGCTCAGCACAGATACGCAGTATTTT. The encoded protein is CASTRGLSTDTQYF.

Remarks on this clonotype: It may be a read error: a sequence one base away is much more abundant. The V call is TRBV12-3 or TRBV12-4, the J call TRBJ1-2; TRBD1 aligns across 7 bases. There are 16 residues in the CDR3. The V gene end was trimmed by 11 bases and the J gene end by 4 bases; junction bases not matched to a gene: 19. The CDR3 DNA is TGTGCCGGCAACCCAGGGGGGACACCCCTTCGCTATGGCTACACCTTC. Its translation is CAGNPGGTPLRYGYTF.

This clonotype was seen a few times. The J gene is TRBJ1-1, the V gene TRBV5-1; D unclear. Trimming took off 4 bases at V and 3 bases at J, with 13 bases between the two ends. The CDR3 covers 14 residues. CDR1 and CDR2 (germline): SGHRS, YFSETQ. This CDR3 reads CASSRGDVDTEAFF. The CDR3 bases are TGCGCCAGCAGCCGTGGGGATGTGGACACTGAAGCTTTCTTT.

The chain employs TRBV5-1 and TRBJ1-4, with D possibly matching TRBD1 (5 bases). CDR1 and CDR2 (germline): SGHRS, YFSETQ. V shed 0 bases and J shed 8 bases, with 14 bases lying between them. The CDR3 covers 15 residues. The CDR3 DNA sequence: TGCGCCAGCAGCTTGGACGGGGCCAGGGAGGAAAAACTGTTTTTT. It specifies CASSLDGAREEKLFF. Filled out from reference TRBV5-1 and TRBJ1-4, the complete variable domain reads KAGVTQTPRYLIKTRGQQVTLSCSPISGHRSVSWYQQTPGQGLQFLFEYFSETQRNKGNFPGRFSGRQFSNSRSEMNVSTLELGDSALYLCASSLDGAREEKLFFGSGTQLSVL.

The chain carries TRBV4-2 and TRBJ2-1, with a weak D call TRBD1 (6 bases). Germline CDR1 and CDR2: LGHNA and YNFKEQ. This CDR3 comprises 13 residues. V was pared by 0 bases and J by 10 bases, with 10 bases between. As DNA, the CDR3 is TGTGCCAGCAGCCAAGATTGGGGGACAGAGCAGTTCTTC. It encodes CASSQDWGTEQFF.

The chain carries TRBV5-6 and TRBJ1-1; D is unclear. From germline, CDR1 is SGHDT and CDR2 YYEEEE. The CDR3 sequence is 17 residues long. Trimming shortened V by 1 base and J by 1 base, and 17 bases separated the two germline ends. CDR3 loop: CASSLSRDFWGNTEAFF. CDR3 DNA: TGTGCCAGCAGCTTGAGTAGGGATTTCTGGGGGAACACTGAAGCTTTCTTT. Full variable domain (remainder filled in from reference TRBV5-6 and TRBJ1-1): DAGVTQSPTHLIKTRGQQVTLRCSPKSGHDTVSWYQQALGQGPQFIFQYYEEEERQRGNFPDRFSGHQFPNYSSELNVNALLLGDSALYLCASSLSRDFWGNTEAFFGQGTRLTVV.

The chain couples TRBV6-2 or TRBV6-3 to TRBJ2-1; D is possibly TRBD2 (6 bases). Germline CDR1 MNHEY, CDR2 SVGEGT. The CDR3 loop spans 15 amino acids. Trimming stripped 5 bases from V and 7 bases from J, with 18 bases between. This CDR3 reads CASSLPPGAGNEQFF. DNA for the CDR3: TGTGCCAGCAGTCTCCCTCCGGGAGCAGGGAATGAGCAGTTCTTC.

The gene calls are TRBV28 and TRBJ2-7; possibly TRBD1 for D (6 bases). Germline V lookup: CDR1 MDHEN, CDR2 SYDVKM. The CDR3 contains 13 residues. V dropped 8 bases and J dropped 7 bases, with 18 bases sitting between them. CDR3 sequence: CASLKQQGPEQYF. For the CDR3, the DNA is TGTGCCAGCCTTAAACAACAGGGCCCGGAGCAGTACTTC.

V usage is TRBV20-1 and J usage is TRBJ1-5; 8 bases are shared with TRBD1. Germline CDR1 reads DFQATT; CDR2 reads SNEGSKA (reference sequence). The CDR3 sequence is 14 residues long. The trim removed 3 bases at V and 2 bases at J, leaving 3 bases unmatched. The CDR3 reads CSARDRVRNQPQHF. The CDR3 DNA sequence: TGCAGTGCTAGGGACAGGGTGCGCAATCAGCCCCAGCATTTT.

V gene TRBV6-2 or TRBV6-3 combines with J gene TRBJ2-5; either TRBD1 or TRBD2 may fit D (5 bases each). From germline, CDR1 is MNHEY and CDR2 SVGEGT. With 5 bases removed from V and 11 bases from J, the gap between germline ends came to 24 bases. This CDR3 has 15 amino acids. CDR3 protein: CASSNRDGLQSEQYF. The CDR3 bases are TGTGCCAGCAGTAACCGGGACGGCTTACAGAGTGAGCAGTACTTC.

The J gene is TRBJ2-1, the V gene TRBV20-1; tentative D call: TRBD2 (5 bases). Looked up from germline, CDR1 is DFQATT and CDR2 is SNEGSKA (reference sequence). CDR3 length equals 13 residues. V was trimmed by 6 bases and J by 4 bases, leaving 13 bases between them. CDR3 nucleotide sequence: TGCAGTGCAGAGGCGGGTGGATACAATGAGCAGTTCTTC. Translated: CSAEAGGYNEQFF.

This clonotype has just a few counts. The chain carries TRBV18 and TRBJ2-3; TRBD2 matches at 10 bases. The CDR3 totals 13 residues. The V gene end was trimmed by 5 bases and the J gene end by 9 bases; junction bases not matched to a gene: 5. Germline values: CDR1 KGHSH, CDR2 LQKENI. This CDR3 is CASSTPGLATQYF. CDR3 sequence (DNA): TGTGCCAGCTCAACCCCGGGACTAGCGACGCAGTATTTT.